This TCR beta chain was sequenced during a study of vaccination and CD4 T cells after COVID-19. For the study at large: Median time from COVID diagnosis to post-COVID sampling was 101 days (35 to 161). Overlapping spike peptides of SARS-CoV-2, HCoV-NL63, HCoV-OC43 and HCoV-229E stimulated the cells.

Sequencing of the DNA from cultured CD4+ T cells was carried out with the Oncomine TCR Beta short-read assay. From the PCR reads, TCRdb called clonotypes with MiXCR, one entry per CDR3 protein. Found here are about 13,000 distinct CDR3 sequences, roughly 80% of them singletons; the top ten hold just over 8%. Deletions cut 0 bases from V and 7 bases from J, with 9 bases between. The germline gives CDR1 SGHDN, CDR2 FVKESK. The CDR3 covers 13 residues. A remark on this clonotype: Its target is unknown.

Treatment of the sample: approximately nine-day PBMC culture with coronavirus spike peptide pools or control peptides (ViraFEST assay). The gene calls are TRBV14 and TRBJ1-1; TRBD1 might be the D (5 bases). The sequence came from a human donor who received a COVID-19 vaccine. The sequenced sample was CD4+ T cells from blood, cultured in vitro, obtained after SARS-CoV-2 vaccination. CDR3 sequence reads: CASSQDVGGEAFF. The CDR3 coding sequence is TGTGCCAGCAGCCAAGATGTCGGGGGTGAAGCTTTCTTT.